The 12 T cell receptor beta chains given below trace back to one sample, sequenced in a study of early T cells in non-severe SARS-CoV-2 infection. TCRdb called the 5' RACE reads again in MiXCR, with one record for every CDR3 protein. The table shows 20,000 to 25,000 distinct CDR3 sequences, with nearly 5.5% occurring only once. The sequenced material came from whole blood. These receptors originate from an adult who was a healthcare worker with PCR-confirmed SARS-CoV-2 infection or an uninfected control (not recorded which).

This clonotype appeared a few times. At one end, the junction sequence differs from germline, possibly due to a read error. The chain links TRBV20-1 to TRBJ2-6, with TRBD2 as a possible D gene (5 bases). This CDR3 has 14 amino acids. Looked up from germline, CDR1 is DFQATT and CDR2 is SNEGSKA (reference sequence). CDR3 bases: TGCAGTGCTGGAGACTACTCTGGGGCCAACGTCCTGACTTTC. This sequence encodes CSAGDYSGANVLTF.

This clonotype was recorded many times. J is TRBJ2-1 and V is TRBV29-1, with D possibly matching TRBD2 (6 bases). The CDR3 runs 13 residues. The V and J ends lost 7 bases and 6 bases respectively, with 16 bases between them. Looked up from germline, CDR1 is SQVTM and CDR2 is ANQGSEA. The CDR3, as DNA: TGCAGCGCCGTTAGAATGGGGGGCAATGAGCAGTTCTTC. Translation gives CSAVRMGGNEQFF.

This clonotype was seen at least ten times. The CDR3 sequence: CASSSIIGAAETSGRPPLYEQYV. The CDR3 DNA is TGTGCCAGCAGTTCGATAATAGGGGCCGCTGAGACTAGCGGGAGGCCCCCCTTGTACGAGCAGTACGTC. The chain links TRBV12-3 or TRBV12-4 to TRBJ2-7; 13 nucleotides agree with TRBD2. The length of the CDR3 is 23 residues. The trim removed 4 bases at V and 4 bases at J, leaving 28 bases unmatched.

This clonotype was counted only a few times. In DNA, the CDR3 is TGTGCCAGCAGTTTATCCGGGTATGAAAAACTGTTTTTT. Translating it yields CASSLSGYEKLFF. The chain uses TRBV12-3 or TRBV12-4 and TRBJ1-4; no definite D call. CDR3 length: 13 residues. V lost 2 bases and J lost 6, with 7 bases in between.

A few counts support this clonotype. The rearrangement joins TRBV24-1 to TRBJ2-1; D call uncertain. Germline loops: CDR1 KGHDR, CDR2 SFDVKD. The CDR3 covers 13 residues. V gave up 1 base and J gave up 7 bases, with 7 bases separating them. The DNA of the CDR3 is TGTGCCACCAGTGATTTCTACCCGAATGAGCAGTTCTTC. Protein sequence: CATSDFYPNEQFF.

This clonotype has a count of ten or more. The genes are TRBV12-3 or TRBV12-4 and TRBJ2-5; 7 nucleotides align to TRBD2. This CDR3 is built from 15 residues. V was clipped by 4 bases and J by 2 bases; unmatched bases: 7. The CDR3 DNA follows: TGTGCCAGCAGTTCGGGGGGTTCGTGGCAAGAGACCCAGTACTTC. Its translation: CASSSGGSWQETQYF.

This clonotype showed up just a few times. This rearrangement joins TRBV7-6 to TRBJ2-1; D gene ambiguous. Looked up from germline, CDR1 is SGHVS and CDR2 is FNYEAQ. The CDR3 has 16 residues. V lost 0 bases, J lost 0 bases, and 9 bases lay in between. CDR3 in amino acids: CASSLAPEPSYNEQFF. CDR3 bases: TGTGCCAGCAGCTTAGCACCGGAACCCTCCTACAATGAGCAGTTCTTC.

This clonotype was recorded many times. The chain has TRBV12-3 or TRBV12-4 and TRBJ1-2; a weak D match, TRBD1 (6 bases). The CDR3 is 15 residues long. V was cut by 5 bases and J by 4 bases, with 17 bases left in between. As DNA, the CDR3 is TGTGCCAGCAGTCCGCAGGGGACCAACCTCTATGGCTACACCTTC. Translation: CASSPQGTNLYGYTF.

This clonotype appeared a few times. The chain's CDR3 is CASSLEDSYGYTF. CDR3 DNA sequence: TGTGCCAGCAGCTTAGAGGATAGCTATGGCTACACCTTC. The rearrangement uses TRBV7-9 and TRBJ1-2; D gene ambiguous. Trimming pared 1 base from V and 4 bases from J, leaving 7 bases between. Germline values: CDR1 SEHNR, CDR2 FQNEAQ (reference sequence). The CDR3 is 13 residues long. The whole variable domain, remainder taken from reference TRBV7-9 and TRBJ1-2, is DTGVSQNPRHKITKRGQNVTFRCDPISEHNRLYWYRQTLGQGPEFLTYFQNEAQLEKSRLLSDRFSAERPKGSFSTLEIQRTEQGDSAMYLCASSLEDSYGYTFGSGTRLTVV.

The gene calls are TRBV6-1 and TRBJ2-6; D unclear. The length of the CDR3 is 15 residues. Deletions cut 11 bases from V and 1 base from J, with 15 bases between. Germline values: CDR1 MNHNS, CDR2 SASEGT. CDR3: CAGSPPVSGANVLTF. CDR3 DNA sequence: TGTGCCGGATCTCCCCCCGTATCTGGGGCCAACGTCCTGACTTTC.

The chain carries TRBV4-2 and TRBJ2-1; 8 bases agree with TRBD1. J was trimmed by 7 bases and V by 3 bases; bases with no gene match: 2. The germline gives CDR1 LGHNA, CDR2 YNFKEQ. CDR3 length: 13 residues. CDR3 amino acids: CASSQDRANEQFF. The CDR3 DNA sequence: TGTGCCAGCAGCCAGGACAGGGCGAATGAGCAGTTCTTC.

This clonotype was found many times. The gene calls are TRBV7-3 and TRBJ1-6, with TRBD1 matching 8 bases. The CDR3 sequence is 14 residues long. Trimming took 6 bases from V and 8 from J; bases not matched to a gene: 6. Per germline, CDR1 SGHTA and CDR2 FQGTGA. The CDR3 region has the DNA TGTGCCAGCAGTCGGACAGGGTTGGATTCACCCCTCCACTTT. Protein: CASSRTGLDSPLHF. The variable domain in full, with the rest retrieved from reference TRBV7-3 and TRBJ1-6, is GAGVSQTPSNKVTEKGKYVELRCDPISGHTALYWYRQSLGQGPEFLIYFQGTGAADDSGLPNDRFFAVRPEGSVSTLKIQRTERGDSAVYLCASSRTGLDSPLHFGNGTRLTVT.